The 12 T cell receptor beta chains given below trace back to one sample, sequenced in a study of sequential checkpoint blockade in melanoma. As to treatment: randomized to nivolumab then ipilimumab (arm A) or the reverse (arm B). Generated by immunoSEQ multiplex PCR, the TCRdb table keeps only in-frame clones and is missing some. The repertoire consists of 3,000 to 4,500 clones, with roughly 20% occurring once and the leading ten covering 16%. The sequenced sample was tumor tissue (inferred from file names), obtained from a patient given nivolumab and ipilimumab in sequence. Receptor source: a human donor with melanoma.

The chain has TRBV6-8 and TRBJ1-6; 9 bases line up with TRBD1. The CDR3 covers 14 residues. Per germline, CDR1 MNHGY and CDR2 SAAAGT. V shed 5 bases and J 7 bases; nucleotides not matched to a gene: 3. CDR3 loop: CASSPGQGNSPLHF. Written as DNA, the CDR3 is TGTGCCAGCAGTCCGGGACAGGGCAATTCACCCCTCCACTTT.

This clone was counted a few times. The chain joins TRBV6-8 to TRBJ2-2; D is uncertain. Trimming cost V 3 bases and J 1 base, with 6 bases left between them. The germline V gene encodes CDR1 MNHGY and CDR2 SAAAGT. CDR3 length equals 14 residues. CDR3 nucleotides: TGTGCCAGCAGTTATACCGTGAACACCGGGGAGCTGTTTTTT. Translating it yields CASSYTVNTGELFF.

This clone was seen many times. This chain links TRBV11-3 with TRBJ1-1; D gene ambiguous. With 5 bases removed from V and 2 bases from J, the gap between germline ends came to 15 bases. Germline CDR1 reads SGHNT; CDR2 reads YENEEA. There are 15 residues in the CDR3. The CDR3 DNA sequence: TGTGCCAGCAGCCCAGCCGGGTCTCCAAACACTGAAGCTTTCTTT. This translates into CASSPAGSPNTEAFF.

This clone has at least ten counts. V usage is TRBV9 and J usage is TRBJ2-1; no clear D. The germline CDR1 and CDR2 sequences are SGDLS and YYNGEE. The CDR3 has 14 residues. Trimming pared 0 bases from V and 0 bases from J, leaving 4 bases between. The CDR3 nucleotides are TGTGCCAGCAGCGTAGACGGCTCCTACAATGAGCAGTTCTTC. Translation gives CASSVDGSYNEQFF.

The chain is built from TRBV5-1 and TRBJ1-1, with 10 bases that match TRBD1. The CDR3 has 15 amino acids. J lost 6 bases, V lost 0 bases, and 5 bases had no gene match. Germline-derived CDR1 and CDR2 are SGHRS and YFSETQ. CDR3 region: CASSLVGQGSPEAFF. The CDR3 nucleotides read TGCGCCAGCAGCTTGGTGGGACAGGGGAGCCCTGAAGCTTTCTTT.

V is TRBV9 and J is TRBJ2-4; 10 bases line up with TRBD1. The DNA end favors TRBJ2-7, so the J call may be wrong. The CDR3 runs 16 residues. The germline gives CDR1 SGDLS, CDR2 YYNGEE. The CDR3 loop is CASSPNRDRGSYEQYF. As DNA, the CDR3 is TGTGCCAGCAGTCCGAACCGGGACAGGGGCTCCTACGAGCAGTACTTC.

V and J are TRBV5-1 and TRBJ2-5; possibly TRBD1 for D (7 bases). Trimming took 6 bases from V and 1 from J, leaving 13 bases between them. Germline V CDR1 and CDR2: SGHRS, YFSETQ. This CDR3 spans 14 amino acids. The CDR3 is CASTPGDSQETQYF. CDR3 DNA: TGCGCCAGCACCCCGGGGGACAGCCAAGAGACCCAGTACTTC.

This clone was seen more than once but under ten times. The chain recombines TRBV11-3 with TRBJ1-5, with 7 bases lining up with TRBD1. V dropped 3 bases and J dropped 4; count of bases not matched to a gene: 6. Germline V gene data show CDR1 as SGHNT and CDR2 as YENEEA. The CDR3 length is 15 residues. The CDR3 here is CASSFSTGRNQPQHF. The CDR3 DNA sequence: TGTGCCAGCAGCTTTTCGACAGGGAGGAATCAGCCCCAGCATTTT.

The chain has TRBV29-1 and TRBJ2-3, with D possibly being TRBD1 (5 bases). Germline V gene sequence: CDR1 SQVTM, CDR2 ANQGSEA. With 0 bases removed from V and 1 base from J, the gap between germline ends came to 11 bases. This CDR3 contains 15 residues. The CDR3 protein is CSVEDVRERTDTQYF. For the CDR3, the DNA is TGCAGCGTTGAAGATGTCAGGGAACGCACAGATACGCAGTATTTT.

This clone occurred a few times. This sequence joins TRBV5-1 and TRBJ1-1; 7 bases match TRBD1. The CDR3 loop spans 14 amino acids. V lost 3 bases to trimming and J lost 1 base; unmatched junction nucleotides: 3. Germline-derived CDR1 and CDR2 are SGHRS and YFSETQ. The CDR3 DNA reads as TGCGCCAGCAGCTCGGGACAGCCGAACACTGAAGCTTTCTTT. This encodes CASSSGQPNTEAFF.

This clone appeared a few times. The genes are TRBV6-8 and TRBJ1-5; the D gene is possibly TRBD1 (6 bases). Germline V CDR1 and CDR2: MNHGY, SAAAGT. Trimming stripped 5 bases from V and 6 bases from J, with 17 bases between. The CDR3 runs to 15 residues. The CDR3 nucleotides are TGTGCCAGCAGTGGTCCCGGGGGGCTCGGTCAGCCCCAGCATTTT. Protein: CASSGPGGLGQPQHF.

This chain connects TRBV11-3 to TRBJ1-6, with D possibly TRBD1 on 6 matching bases. Germline-derived CDR1 and CDR2 are SGHNT and YENEEA. The CDR3 totals 16 residues. V was cut by 6 bases and J by 2 bases, with 14 bases left in between. CDR3 protein: CASSPLEGAYNSPLHF. The CDR3 nucleotides are TGTGCCAGCAGTCCTCTCGAGGGGGCCTATAATTCACCCCTCCACTTT.